Below are 10 T cell receptor beta chains sequenced from a single sample in a study of OX40 agonist ivuxolimab in advanced cancers. The repertoire was sequenced with immunoSEQ multiplex PCR; TCRdb's copy has only in-frame clones and lacks some. This sample has approximately 58,000 clones, with 80% to 90% found just once. Sequenced material: CD4+ or CD8+ T cells sorted from blood, taken in a trial of the OX40 agonist ivuxolimab. These receptors all stem from an adult with an advanced solid tumor such as melanoma, head and neck, liver or kidney cancer.

The chain has TRBV21-1 and TRBJ2-1; the table's TRBD1 call for D was not verified on the DNA. TRBV21-1 is a recognized pseudogene. This CDR3 has 17 amino acids. The chain's CDR3 is CASSRPLGGATYNEQFF. The CDR3 DNA sequence: TGTGCCAGCAGCAGACCTTTAGGGGGCGCAACCTACAATGAGCAGTTCTTC.

The V gene is TRBV5-4, the J gene TRBJ2-5; TRBD2 aligns across 10 bases. Per germline, CDR1 SGHNT and CDR2 YYREEE (reference sequence). CDR3 length: 15 amino acids. V was pared by 3 bases and J by 3 bases, with 5 bases of the junction left unmatched. CDR3 in DNA: TGTGCCAGCAGCTCGCCCGGGACTAGCGAAGAGACCCAGTACTTC. This translates into CASSSPGTSEETQYF. The full variable domain, in which reference TRBV5-4 and TRBJ2-5 provide the parts outside the CDR3, is ETGVTQSPTHLIKTRGQQVTLRCSSQSGHNTVSWYQQALGQGPQFIFQYYREEENGRGNFPPRFSGLQFPNYSSELNVNALELDDSALYLCASSSPGTSEETQYFGPGTRLLVL.

The chain carries TRBV5-1 and TRBJ1-1; the match to TRBD1 covers 10 bases. The CDR3 is made up of 14 amino acids. Per germline, CDR1 SGHRS and CDR2 YFSETQ. V lost 4 bases to trimming and J lost 8 bases; unmatched junction nucleotides: 8. The CDR3 DNA reads as TGCGCCAGCAGCGGGGGACAGGGGAGCACAGAAGCTTTCTTT. Protein sequence: CASSGGQGSTEAFF.

The chain uses TRBV5-4 and TRBJ2-7, with D tentatively TRBD1 or TRBD2 (6 bases each). V lost 2 bases and J 5 bases, leaving 14 bases between the germline ends. Germline lookup yields CDR1 SGHNT and CDR2 YYREEE (reference sequence). The CDR3 is 14 residues long. The CDR3: CASSLRGAPHEQYF. Written as DNA, the CDR3 is TGTGCCAGCAGCTTAAGGGGGGCCCCCCACGAGCAGTACTTC.

The rearrangement links TRBV18 to TRBJ2-5, with unresolved D. The J call may be mistaken, given a closer DNA end match to TRBJ2-7. This CDR3 comprises 13 residues. Germline CDR1 is KGHSH and CDR2 is LQKENI. The CDR3 DNA reads TGTGCCAGCTCCTACGGAACATCCTACGAGCAGTACTTC. Translation gives CASSYGTSYEQYF.

The V call is TRBV5-6, the J call TRBJ1-4, with 7 bases lining up with TRBD1. CDR1 and CDR2 from the germline V gene are SGHDT and YYEEEE. V trimming: 2 bases; J trimming: 8 bases; junction bases outside the gene matches: 15. CDR3 length: 17 residues. CDR3 in amino acids: CASSFTQLRQGVEKLFF. The DNA for the CDR3 is TGTGCCAGCAGCTTCACCCAACTACGACAGGGAGTGGAAAAACTGTTTTTT.

This clone was seen only a few times. DNA for the CDR3: TGTGCCAGCAGCACCTACCCCCTTACGGGAGGGCCGGGGGAGCAGTACTTC. This codes for CASSTYPLTGGPGEQYF. The rearrangement joins TRBV11-2 to TRBJ2-7; 8 bases are shared with TRBD2. Germline loops: CDR1 SGHAT, CDR2 FQNNGV. The length of the CDR3 is 17 residues. J gave up 7 bases and V 5 bases, and 19 bases lay outside the gene matches.

This chain's CDR3 is CASSFIQGGHNQPQHF. The CDR3 region has the DNA TGTGCCAGCAGTTTTATTCAGGGGGGGCACAATCAGCCCCAGCATTTT. The chain joins TRBV28 to TRBJ1-5; 7 nucleotides match TRBD1. This CDR3 spans 16 amino acids. Germline trimming cut 3 bases from V and 3 bases from J; bases unmatched to any gene: 8. CDR1 MDHEN and CDR2 SYDVKM come from the germline V gene.

The table lists this clone with a few counts. The V call is TRBV10-3, the J call TRBJ2-2, with D unresolved. Germline CDR1 reads ENHRY; CDR2 reads SYGVKD. The germline V and J ends were trimmed by 3 bases and 2 bases, with 4 bases remaining between them. The CDR3 has 13 residues. The CDR3 DNA is TGTGCCATCAGTGACCCAAACACCGGGGAGCTGTTTTTT. Protein: CAISDPNTGELFF.

This clone appeared a single time. The chain combines TRBV30 with TRBJ1-4; TRBD1 agrees at 8 bases. This CDR3 comprises 17 residues. The junction had 13 bases not matched to a gene; V was cut back by 1 base and J by 6 bases. Germline lookup yields CDR1 GTSNPN and CDR2 SVGIG (reference sequence). The CDR3 is CAWSAPDRAPIHEKLFF. DNA for the CDR3: TGTGCCTGGAGTGCCCCGGACAGGGCTCCTATTCATGAAAAACTGTTTTTT.